Shown below are 6 T cell receptor beta chains from a single sample sequenced in a study of blood T cell repertoires in COVID-19. Profiling relied on immunoSEQ multiplex PCR, and the TCRdb table lists in-frame clones only, not all of them. The profile shows under 100,000 clones, over 85% of them singletons. The sample comprised peripheral blood. Receptors were obtained from a man aged 50-59 years with active COVID-19.

This chain uses TRBV19 with TRBJ2-7, with TRBD1 as a possible D gene (6 bases). With 4 bases removed from V and 3 bases from J, the gap between germline ends came to 19 bases. The CDR3 length is 16 residues. The germline CDR1 and CDR2 sequences are LNHDA and SQIVND (reference sequence). CDR3 bases: TGTGCCAGTAGTAGGAAGACGGGACAATTTGGCTACGAGCAGTACTTC. This codes for CASSRKTGQFGYEQYF.

This clone occurred a few times. This chain connects TRBV5-6 to TRBJ1-2, with 7 nucleotides matching TRBD1. In germline, CDR1 is SGHDT, CDR2 YYEEEE. This CDR3 is built from 12 residues. With V trimmed by 0 bases and J by 12 bases, 5 bases remained unmatched. The CDR3 loop is CASSLGTGLDTF. The CDR3 DNA reads as TGTGCCAGCAGCTTGGGGACAGGTCTGGACACCTTC. The whole variable domain, filled in from reference TRBV5-6 and TRBJ1-2, reads DAGVTQSPTHLIKTRGQQVTLRCSPKSGHDTVSWYQQALGQGPQFIFQYYEEEERQRGNFPDRFSGHQFPNYSSELNVNALLLGDSALYLCASSLGTGLDTFGSGTRLTVV.

The J gene is TRBJ1-2, the V gene TRBV25-1; 11 bases match TRBD1. CDR3 length: 14 residues. V dropped 5 bases and J dropped 4; count of bases not matched to a gene: 3. Germline CDR1 reads MGHDK; CDR2 reads SYGVNS. The CDR3 loop is CASSSDRGLYGYTF. In DNA, the CDR3 is TGTGCCAGCAGTTCGGACAGGGGGCTCTATGGCTACACCTTC.

The chain has TRBV5-6 and TRBJ2-5; the match to TRBD2 covers 7 bases. Trimming removed 4 bases from V and 5 bases from J; junction bases left unmatched: 11. This CDR3 has 15 amino acids. Per germline, CDR1 SGHDT and CDR2 YYEEEE. CDR3: CASSLQRGGVETQYF. The CDR3 DNA reads as TGTGCCAGCAGCCTCCAGCGGGGAGGGGTTGAGACCCAGTACTTC.

Turning to this clone: Other nucleotide sequences from this sample produce the same CDR3. The V call is TRBV9, the J call TRBJ2-7; D perhaps matches TRBD2 (5 bases). V was trimmed by 1 base and J by 1 base, leaving 9 bases between them. Germline assignment: CDR1 SGDLS and CDR2 YYNGEE. The CDR3 runs to 14 residues. CDR3 bases: TGTGCCAGCAGCGTATCCGGGAATTCCTACGAGCAGTACTTC. It is translated as CASSVSGNSYEQYF.

V gene TRBV28 combines with J gene TRBJ2-5; 9 bases align to TRBD1. CDR3 length: 15 residues. The V segment lost 3 bases and the J segment 5 bases; nucleotides outside the gene matches: 7. CDR1 and CDR2 (germline): MDHEN, SYDVKM. The CDR3 region is CASSFPQGAGETQYF. DNA for the CDR3: TGTGCCAGCAGTTTCCCACAGGGGGCTGGGGAGACCCAGTACTTC.